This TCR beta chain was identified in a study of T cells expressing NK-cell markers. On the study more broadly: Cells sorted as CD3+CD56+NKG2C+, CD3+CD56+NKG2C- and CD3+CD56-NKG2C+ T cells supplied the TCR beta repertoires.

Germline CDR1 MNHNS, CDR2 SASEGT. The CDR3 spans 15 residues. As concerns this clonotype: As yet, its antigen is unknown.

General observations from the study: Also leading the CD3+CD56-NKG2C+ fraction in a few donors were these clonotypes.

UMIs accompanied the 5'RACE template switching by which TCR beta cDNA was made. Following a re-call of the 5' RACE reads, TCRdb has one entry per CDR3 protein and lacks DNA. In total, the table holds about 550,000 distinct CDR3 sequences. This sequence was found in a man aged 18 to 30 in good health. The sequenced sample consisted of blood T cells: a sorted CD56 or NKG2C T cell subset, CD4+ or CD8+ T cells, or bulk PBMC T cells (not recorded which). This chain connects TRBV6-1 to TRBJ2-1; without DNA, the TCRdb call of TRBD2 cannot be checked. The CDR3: CASSDGTSAYNEQFF.